The rows below give T cell receptor beta chains drawn from one sample of a study of cytomegalovirus exposure and HLA in healthy donors. The protocol was immunoSEQ multiplex PCR, while the TCRdb copy is restricted to in-frame clones and leaves out a portion. Altogether 100,000 or so clones are present, around four fifths being singletons, with the ten largest covering roughly 4%. What was sequenced was PBMCs. The receptors stem from a man aged 40-49 years in good health and CMV-seronegative. Each CDR3 is given with its conserved first and last residue. A D gene is named only where the DNA matches it firmly. Clone size, where shown, is once, few, many, or a class for clones that have expanded.

D	V	size	J	DNA	CDR3
TRBD2	TRBV30	NA	TRBJ2-7	TGTGCCTGGAGTGGAGTAGCGGGGGATTACGAGCAGTACTTC	CAWSGVAGDYEQYF
NA	TRBV7-9	NA	TRBJ1-1	TGTGCCAGCAGCTTAGCGAGGGGGTTCTCGCGAGCTTTCTTT	CASSLARGFSRAFF
TRBD1	TRBV7-2	NA	TRBJ2-3	TGTGCCAGCAGGGAAAACAGGGGAACATCAGATACGCAGTATTTT	CASRENRGTSDTQYF
NA	TRBV5-5	NA	TRBJ2-5	TGTGCCAGCAGCTTAGATCGGGGGGCCTTCGGATGGACCCAGTACTTC	CASSLDRGAFGWTQYF
TRBD1	TRBV11-2	NA	TRBJ2-1	TGTGCCAGCAGCCCAACAGGGGGCGCTTCTGACAATGAGCAGTTCTTC	CASSPTGGASDNEQFF
NA	TRBV5-1	NA	TRBJ1-4	TGCGCCAGCAGCTCAACCGGTACAGCAACTAATGAAAAACTGTTTTTT	CASSSTGTATNEKLFF
NA	TRBV6-1	once	TRBJ2-1	TGTGCCAGCAGTGCGGAGCGGCCCCACCAGTTCTTC	CASSAERPHQFF
NA	TRBV28	NA	TRBJ1-5	TGTGCCATTACACCTCAACCGGGACAATATAGCAATCAGCCCCAGCATTTT	CAITPQPGQYSNQPQHF
NA	TRBV11-2	once	TRBJ2-1	TGTGCCAGCAGCTTAGTAGGTAGCCGTAATGAGCAGTTCTTC	CASSLVGSRNEQFF
TRBD2	TRBV27	NA	TRBJ2-1	TGTGCCAGCAGTTTCTCAGTCGGCGGGGGGCGGTCGTACAATGAGCAGTTCTTC	CASSFSVGGGRSYNEQFF
TRBD1	TRBV7-9	few	TRBJ2-4	TGTGCCAGCAGAAAGACAGGGGATAGAAACATTCAGTACTTC	CASRKTGDRNIQYF
NA	TRBV6-5	NA	TRBJ1-2	TGTGCCAGCAGTTACTCGTTCCAAAACTATGGCTACACCTTC	CASSYSFQNYGYTF
NA	TRBV6-5	NA	TRBJ1-2	TGTGCCAGCAGTTACTCTGACAGATTTTATGGCTACACCTTC	CASSYSDRFYGYTF
NA	TRBV6-6	few	TRBJ2-3	TGTGCCAGCAGATCAGACAGCGACATCACAGATACGCAGTATTTT	CASRSDSDITDTQYF
TRBD1	TRBV18	NA	TRBJ1-5	TGTGCCAGCTCACCACCGGGACAGGGGGTGAACAATCAGCCCCAGCATTTT	CASSPPGQGVNNQPQHF
NA	TRBV10-1	NA	TRBJ1-4	TGCGCCCGTGGGACATCGAATGAAAAACTGTTTTTT	CARGTSNEKLFF
NA	TRBV6-1	NA	TRBJ1-2	TGTGCCAGCAATACCATCAGGGGTGGGTATGGCTACACCTTC	CASNTIRGGYGYTF
NA	TRBV7-2	NA	TRBJ2-1	TGTGCCAGCAGCGAACCGGGTTCCTACAATGAGCAGTTCTTC	CASSEPGSYNEQFF
NA	TRBV11-2	once	TRBJ2-5	TGTGCCAGCAGTAGGGGGGGGCAGTACCAAGAGACCCAGTACTTC	CASSRGGQYQETQYF
TRBD2	TRBV9	NA	TRBJ2-2	TGTGCCAGCAGCCCTCACCTCGGGCGGGGGACCTTCACCGGGGAGCTGTTTTTT	CASSPHLGRGTFTGELFF
NA	TRBV5-1	NA	TRBJ2-5	TGCGCCAGCAGCAGGGAAACAGGAACAGAGACCCAGTACTTC	CASSRETGTETQYF
TRBD1	TRBV7-2	NA	TRBJ1-5	TGTGCCAGCAGCATAGGACAGGGGGATCAGCCCCAGCATTTT	CASSIGQGDQPQHF
NA	TRBV5-1	few	TRBJ2-1	TGCGCCAGCAGCTCAGGTCAGCTTAGTAATGAGCAGTTCTTC	CASSSGQLSNEQFF
NA	TRBV7-2	NA	TRBJ2-5	TGTGCCAGCAGCTTAGGGACAGAAGAGACCCAGTACTTC	CASSLGTEETQYF
TRBD1	TRBV6-6	NA	TRBJ1-5	TGTGCCAGCAGGGAACAGGGGGGGTATCAGCCCCAGCATTTT	CASREQGGYQPQHF
TRBD1	TRBV19	NA	TRBJ1-2	TGTGCCAGTAGAGGGGGCTTAGCTAACTATGGCTACACCTTC	CASRGGLANYGYTF
NA	TRBV7-7	few	TRBJ2-3	TGTGCCAGCAGCTTAGGAGCCAGCACAGATACGCAGTATTTT	CASSLGASTDTQYF